This entry lists 15 T cell receptor beta chains sequenced from one sample in a study of PD-L1 blockade in urothelial cancer. Clones were read by immunoSEQ multiplex PCR, and TCRdb kept only the in-frame ones, dropping some. The sample lists 60,000 to 70,000 clones, under 90% seen once, with roughly 3.5% in the top ten. Time point in this sample: pretreatment peripheral blood. The sequencing used PBMCs, collected around atezolizumab (anti-PD-L1) treatment. The receptors were gathered from a man in his sixties or seventies with urothelial cancer.

This sequence joins TRBV7-9 and TRBJ1-1; TRBD1 matches 8 bases. The junction had 4 bases not matched to a gene; V was cut back by 4 bases and J by 6 bases. CDR1 is SEHNR and CDR2 is FQNEAQ in the germline V gene (reference sequence). The CDR3 has 13 amino acids. The chain's CDR3 is CASSYGQGAEAFF. As DNA, the CDR3 is TGTGCCAGCAGCTACGGACAGGGCGCTGAAGCTTTCTTT.

The chain has TRBV27 and TRBJ2-7; TRBD1 might be the D (5 bases). Germline values: CDR1 MNHEY, CDR2 SMNVEV (reference sequence). The CDR3 is 16 residues long. Trimming left V 7 bases short and J 4 bases short, with 23 bases between. The CDR3 here is CASTHAAGSLPYEQYF. The CDR3 DNA is TGTGCCAGCACCCACGCAGCAGGGTCTCTACCGTACGAGCAGTACTTC.

The rearrangement joins TRBV10-2 to TRBJ1-1, with D perhaps matching TRBD1 (6 bases). Trimming removed 2 bases at V and 10 bases at J, with 14 bases between. Germline loops: CDR1 WSHSY, CDR2 SAAADI. The CDR3 runs 13 residues. The CDR3 sequence is CASSETRDTRAFF. CDR3 sequence (DNA): TGCGCCAGCAGTGAGACACGGGACACAAGAGCTTTCTTT.

This clone came up once. V is TRBV28 and J is TRBJ2-5, with D possibly being TRBD1 (5 bases). The V gene's germline CDR1 is MDHEN and CDR2 SYDVKM. The CDR3 loop spans 12 amino acids. V gave up 5 bases and J gave up 3 bases, with 7 bases separating them. The CDR3 protein is CASSMTEETQYF. Here the CDR3 DNA reads TGTGCCAGCAGTATGACAGAAGAGACCCAGTACTTC.

This chain connects TRBV9 to TRBJ2-7; tentative D call: TRBD1 (6 bases). Trimming removed 4 bases from V and 2 bases from J, with 13 bases in between. Germline CDR1 SGDLS, CDR2 YYNGEE. The CDR3 is 14 amino acids. The CDR3 DNA follows: TGTGCCAGCAGCTTTCGGGACATACCCTACGAGCAGTACTTC. This codes for CASSFRDIPYEQYF.

V is TRBV19 and J is TRBJ1-4; the D gene is possibly TRBD1 (5 bases). The ends were cut back, 3 bases at V and 7 bases at J, with 15 bases in the middle. Germline lookup yields CDR1 LNHDA and CDR2 SQIVND (reference sequence). CDR3 length equals 15 residues. The CDR3 DNA is TGTGCCAGTAGTATTGGCCCGTCGGGGGGTGAAAAACTGTTTTTT. Protein: CASSIGPSGGEKLFF.

V usage is TRBV7-9 and J usage is TRBJ2-1; 8 nucleotides align to TRBD1. Unmatched junction bases numbered 14, after V lost 7 bases and J lost 6 bases. Germline V CDR1 and CDR2: SEHNR, FQNEAQ (reference sequence). This CDR3 comprises 16 residues. DNA for the CDR3: TGTGCCAGCATGCGCGGGACAGGTATTTCTGGCAATGAGCAGTTCTTC. Encoded protein: CASMRGTGISGNEQFF.

The chain combines TRBV29-1 with TRBJ2-1, with 8 bases matching TRBD2. This CDR3 has 15 residues. In germline, CDR1 is SQVTM, CDR2 ANQGSEA. With V trimmed by 6 bases and J by 2 bases, 9 bases remained unmatched. The DNA of the CDR3 is TGCAGCGTAATAGGACTAGCAGCCCCCTACAATGAGCAGTTCTTC. Protein: CSVIGLAAPYNEQFF.

CDR3 sequence: CASSRDYGYTF. CDR3 in DNA: TGTGCCAGCAGCCGGGACTATGGCTACACCTTC. The chain couples TRBV28 to TRBJ1-2; D is undetermined. The germline CDR1 and CDR2 sequences are MDHEN and SYDVKM. This CDR3 spans 11 amino acids. Trimming took off 6 bases at V and 3 bases at J, with 5 bases between the two ends.

The chain is built from TRBV29-1 and TRBJ2-7, with 14 bases identical to TRBD2. The CDR3 has 15 residues. The germline CDR1 and CDR2 sequences are SQVTM and ANQGSEA. Losses at the gene ends were 4 bases for V and 2 bases for J; bases not matched to a gene: 4. The CDR3 DNA follows: TGCAGCGTTGCGCCGGGACTAGCGGGAGCCTACGAGCAGTACTTC. Translated: CSVAPGLAGAYEQYF.

V usage is TRBV7-9 and J usage is TRBJ2-3; 8 positions agree with TRBD1. Germline CDR1 and CDR2: SEHNR and FQNEAQ (reference sequence). V shed 10 bases, J shed 0 bases, and the junction held 9 bases outside the gene matches. The CDR3 is 15 amino acids. The CDR3 protein is CATLPGGASTDTQYF. In nucleotides, the CDR3 is TGTGCCACCCTCCCAGGGGGCGCGAGCACAGATACGCAGTATTTT.

The chain carries TRBV6-4 and TRBJ2-1, with 7 positions matching TRBD2. The length of the CDR3 is 15 residues. Per the germline V gene, CDR1 is MRHNA and CDR2 is SNTAGT. Trimming took 0 bases from V and 8 from J; bases not matched to a gene: 7. The CDR3 DNA follows: TGTGCCAGCAGTGACTCTCAACTAGCGTCGGATGAGCAGTTCTTC. Protein sequence: CASSDSQLASDEQFF.

The J gene is TRBJ2-5, the V gene TRBV11-2; TRBD2 aligns across 9 bases. The germline CDR1 and CDR2 sequences are SGHAT and FQNNGV. The V gene end was trimmed by 5 bases and the J gene end by 2 bases; junction bases not matched to a gene: 6. This CDR3 comprises 15 residues. In nucleotides, the CDR3 is TGTGCCAGCAGCCCTGGGACTAGCAGACAAGAGACCCAGTACTTC. It yields the protein CASSPGTSRQETQYF.

V and J are TRBV19 and TRBJ2-7, with 10 positions matching TRBD2. The V segment lost 1 base and the J segment 3 bases; nucleotides outside the gene matches: 6. CDR3 size: 16 residues. Germline loops: CDR1 LNHDA, CDR2 SQIVND (reference sequence). CDR3: CASSIGASGSIYEQYF. CDR3 bases: TGTGCCAGTAGTATAGGGGCTAGCGGGAGTATCTACGAGCAGTACTTC.

The V gene is TRBV15, the J gene TRBJ2-1, with 15 bases matching TRBD2. The trim removed 3 bases at V and 9 bases at J, leaving 3 bases unmatched. This CDR3 has 15 residues. Germline V gene sequence: CDR1 LNHNV, CDR2 YYDKDF (reference sequence). The CDR3 DNA reads TGTGCCACCAGCAGGGGACTAGCGGGAGGAGTTGAGCAGTTCTTC. Residues: CATSRGLAGGVEQFF.